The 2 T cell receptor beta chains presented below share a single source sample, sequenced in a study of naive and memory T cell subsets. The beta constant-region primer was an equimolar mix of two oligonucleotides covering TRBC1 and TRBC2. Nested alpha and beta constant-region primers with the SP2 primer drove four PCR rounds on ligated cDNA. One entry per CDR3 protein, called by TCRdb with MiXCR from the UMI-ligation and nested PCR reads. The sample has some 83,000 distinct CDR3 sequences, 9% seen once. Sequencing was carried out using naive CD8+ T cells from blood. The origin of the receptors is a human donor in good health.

The CDR3 DNA follows: TGCGCCAGCAGCCAAGATTGGGGTCAGCCCCAGCATTTT. Residues: CASSQDWGQPQHF. The gene calls are TRBV4-1 and TRBJ1-5; no clear D gene. The CDR3 loop spans 13 amino acids. V was cut by 0 bases and J by 6 bases, with 6 bases left in between. CDR1 is MGHRA, CDR2 YSYEKL, per germline.

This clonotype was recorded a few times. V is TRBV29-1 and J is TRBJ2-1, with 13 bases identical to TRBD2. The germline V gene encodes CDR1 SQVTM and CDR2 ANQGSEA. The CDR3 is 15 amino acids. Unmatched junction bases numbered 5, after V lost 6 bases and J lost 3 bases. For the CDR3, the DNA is TGCAGCGTAGAGGGACTAGCGGGGATCTACAATGAGCAGTTCTTC. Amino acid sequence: CSVEGLAGIYNEQFF.